This T cell receptor (beta chain) was retrieved from a study of T cells in Graves' hyperthyroidism and ophthalmopathy. This CDR3 is 16 amino acids long. Germline CDR1 reads SGHTA; CDR2 reads FQGNSA. Stable hyperthyroidism: no ophthalmopathy progression over 18 months of follow-up. The hyperthyroidism was newly diagnosed and had lasted under 2 months; the patients were aged 18 to 65. Every diagnosis used clinical symptoms, serum thyroxine and TRAb, thyroid ultrasound and orbital computed tomography. Study-wide points: Stable hyperthyroidism and ophthalmopathy were separated using 13 V-J signatures.

The CDR3 regions of TCR beta were amplified from RNA transcripts. The HTBI set primed first-round TCR CDR3 RT-PCR. TCRdb called the multiplex PCR reads again in MiXCR, with one record for every CDR3 protein. The repertoire holds tens of thousands of distinct CDR3 sequences, with approximately 53% as singletons. Turning to this clonotype: Its antigen is undetermined. A read error may explain this, as a much larger clone is one base away.

The chain combines TRBV7-2 with TRBJ2-2, with TRBD1 as a possible D gene (6 bases). The source material was peripheral blood or thyroid tissue (not recorded which). The sequence came from a young man with Graves' hyperthyroidism. The CDR3 loop reads CASSQESTGSTGKLFF. CDR3 DNA: TGCGCCAGCAGCCAAGAGTCAACAGGGAGCACCGGGAAGCTGTTTTTT.